This TCR beta chain appears in the sequencing data of a study of blood T cell repertoires in COVID-19. Study in general: Acute-phase and convalescent COVID-19 samples originated in the United States, Italy and Spain. The analysed material was cDNA or gDNA that came from T cells, B-cell-depleted T cells, or PBMCs.

In the study's own analysis: Amplifying reference gene primers gave estimates of nucleated cell counts. The repertoire was sequenced with immunoSEQ multiplex PCR; TCRdb's copy has only in-frame clones and lacks some. V and J calls and clone size are those listed in that table; D and trimming were worked out from the DNA. In the table there are about 410,000 clones, approximately 90% of which are singletons. The ends were cut back, 3 bases at V and 8 bases at J, with 13 bases in the middle. Germline V gene lookup returns CDR1 SGHVS and CDR2 FQNEAQ. The CDR3 consists of 13 residues. The source of this sequence is a middle-aged woman with COVID-19, enrolled during active disease. The V call is TRBV7-8, the J call TRBJ1-2, with D maybe TRBD1 (6 bases). Specimen: peripheral blood. CDR3 bases: TGTGCCAGCAGCTTTGGACAGACGGGAGGCTACACCTTC. This sequence encodes CASSFGQTGGYTF.